This entry describes one T cell receptor beta chain. The CDR3 sequence is 16 residues long. Germline CDR1 is SNHLY and CDR2 is FYNNEI. Trimming at V came to 8 bases and at J to 3 bases, leaving 10 bases not matched to a gene. The data belong to a study of blood T cell repertoires in COVID-19. Across the study: Whether acute or convalescent, the COVID-19 samples came from the United States, Italy and Spain. PBMCs, B-cell-depleted T cells, or T cells provided the cDNA or gDNA that made up the material.

In the study's own analysis: Amplification with reference gene primers provided the estimates of nucleated cell counts. Repertoires were generated with immunoSEQ multiplex PCR, while TCRdb's copy carries only in-frame clones and drops some. The V and J calls and the clone size are those of that table, but D and trimming were determined from the DNA. The table lists 200,000 to 250,000 clones, approximately 85% of them singletons, with about 2.4% in the top ten. The Seattle patients, enrolled during active infection, were followed longitudinally. Sequencing was carried out using peripheral blood. The chain is built from TRBV2 and TRBJ1-4, with TRBD1 matching 9 bases. The sequence was collected from a woman in her sixties or seventies with COVID-19, enrolled during active disease. CDR3 protein: CASQRDRAVANEKLFF. The CDR3 DNA is TGTGCCAGCCAGCGGGACAGGGCGGTGGCTAATGAAAAACTGTTTTTT.